This T cell receptor (beta chain) was identified in a study of PD-1 blockade in mismatch repair-deficient tumors. Every patient had mismatch repair deficiency by PCR or immunohistochemistry. A remark on this clone: Its matching antigen is unknown.

V was cut by 4 bases and J by 4 bases, with 11 bases left in between. The CDR3 has 13 residues. CDR1 SGHNT and CDR2 YYREEE come from the germline V gene (reference sequence). TCRdb keeps only in-frame clones here, not all; method: immunoSEQ multiplex PCR. The top ten hold approximately 15% of the sample, which has 130,000 or so clones, about 86% seen once. Notes on the study in general: Tumor-resident clones, often undetectable pretreatment in blood, expanded then contracted after pembrolizumab.

This specimen was peripheral blood, taken 44 weeks after starting pembrolizumab. The sequence was obtained from an adult with mismatch repair-deficient cancer. The chain is built from TRBV5-4 and TRBJ1-2; the D is unclear. The CDR3 coding sequence is TGTGCCAGCAGCCTTTCGGGAGCCTATGGCTACACCTTC. Encoded protein: CASSLSGAYGYTF.